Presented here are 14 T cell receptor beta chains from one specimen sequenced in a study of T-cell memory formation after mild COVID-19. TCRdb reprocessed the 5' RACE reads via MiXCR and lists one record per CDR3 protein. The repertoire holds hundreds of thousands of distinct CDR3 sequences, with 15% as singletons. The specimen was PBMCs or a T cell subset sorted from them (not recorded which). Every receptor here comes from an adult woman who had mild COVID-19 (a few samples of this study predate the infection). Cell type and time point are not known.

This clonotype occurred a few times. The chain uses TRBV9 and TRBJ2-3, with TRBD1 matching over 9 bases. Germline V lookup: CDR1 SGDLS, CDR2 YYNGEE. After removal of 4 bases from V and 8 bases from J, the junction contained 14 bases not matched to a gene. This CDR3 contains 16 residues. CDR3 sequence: CASSPQDRGGSGTQYF. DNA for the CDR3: TGTGCCAGCAGCCCACAGGACAGGGGAGGGTCGGGTACGCAGTATTTT.

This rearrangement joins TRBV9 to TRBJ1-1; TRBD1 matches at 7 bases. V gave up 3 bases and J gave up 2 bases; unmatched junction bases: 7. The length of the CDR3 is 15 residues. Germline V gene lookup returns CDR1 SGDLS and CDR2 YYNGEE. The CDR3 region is CASSAQGQLNTEAFF. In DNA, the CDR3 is TGTGCCAGCAGCGCCCAGGGACAGCTCAACACTGAAGCTTTCTTT.

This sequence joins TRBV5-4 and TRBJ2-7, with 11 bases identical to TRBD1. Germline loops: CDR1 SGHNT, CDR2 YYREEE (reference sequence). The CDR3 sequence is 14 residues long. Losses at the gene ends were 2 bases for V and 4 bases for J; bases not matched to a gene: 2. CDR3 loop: CASSFGTGGYEQYF. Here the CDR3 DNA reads TGTGCCAGCAGCTTCGGGACAGGGGGGTACGAGCAGTACTTC.

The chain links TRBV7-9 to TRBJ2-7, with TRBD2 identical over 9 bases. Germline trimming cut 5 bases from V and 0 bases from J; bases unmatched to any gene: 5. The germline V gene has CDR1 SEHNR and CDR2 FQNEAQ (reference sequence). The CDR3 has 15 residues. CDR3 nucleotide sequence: TGTGCCAGCAGCCACGGACTAGCGCGCTCCTACGAGCAGTACTTC. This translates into CASSHGLARSYEQYF.

CDR3: CASSFLVAREQYF. Here the CDR3 DNA reads TGTGCCAGCAGCTTTCTTGTCGCGCGCGAGCAGTACTTC. V gene TRBV7-9 combines with J gene TRBJ2-7; unclear D gene. Germline V lookup: CDR1 SEHNR, CDR2 FQNEAQ (reference sequence). This CDR3 region has 13 residues. The ends were cut back, 3 bases at V and 6 bases at J, with 12 bases in the middle.

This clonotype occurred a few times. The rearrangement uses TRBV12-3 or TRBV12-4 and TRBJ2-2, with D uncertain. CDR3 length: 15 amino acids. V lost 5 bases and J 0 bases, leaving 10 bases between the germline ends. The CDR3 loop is CASSDKNTNTGELFF. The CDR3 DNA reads TGTGCCAGCAGTGACAAGAATACGAACACCGGGGAGCTGTTTTTT.

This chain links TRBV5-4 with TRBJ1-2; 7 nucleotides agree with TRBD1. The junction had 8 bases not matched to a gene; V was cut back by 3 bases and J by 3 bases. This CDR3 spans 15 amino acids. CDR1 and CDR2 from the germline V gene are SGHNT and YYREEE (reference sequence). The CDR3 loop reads CASSSSTGIHYGYTF. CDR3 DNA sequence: TGTGCCAGCAGCTCCTCGACAGGGATCCACTATGGCTACACCTTC.

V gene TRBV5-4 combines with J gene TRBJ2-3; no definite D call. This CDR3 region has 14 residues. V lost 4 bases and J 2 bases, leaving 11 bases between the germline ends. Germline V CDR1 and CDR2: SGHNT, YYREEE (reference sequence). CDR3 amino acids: CASSPAGFTDTQYF. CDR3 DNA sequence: TGTGCCAGCAGCCCTGCTGGTTTCACAGATACGCAGTATTTT.

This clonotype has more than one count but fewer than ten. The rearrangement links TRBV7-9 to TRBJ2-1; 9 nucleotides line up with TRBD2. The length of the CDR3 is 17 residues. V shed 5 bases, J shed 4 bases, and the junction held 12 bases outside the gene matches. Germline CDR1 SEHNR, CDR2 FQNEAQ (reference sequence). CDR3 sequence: CASSPSPGLAPYNEQFF. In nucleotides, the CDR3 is TGTGCCAGCAGCCCCTCGCCGGGACTAGCCCCTTACAATGAGCAGTTCTTC.

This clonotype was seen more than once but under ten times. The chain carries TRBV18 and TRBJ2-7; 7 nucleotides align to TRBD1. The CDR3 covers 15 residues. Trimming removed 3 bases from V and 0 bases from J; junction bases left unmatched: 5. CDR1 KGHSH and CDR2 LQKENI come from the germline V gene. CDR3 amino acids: CASSPGGQASYEQYF. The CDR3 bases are TGTGCCAGCTCACCCGGAGGACAGGCCTCCTACGAGCAGTACTTC. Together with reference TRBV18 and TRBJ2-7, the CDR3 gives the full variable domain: NAGVMQNPRHLVRRRGQEARLRCSPMKGHSHVYWYRQLPEEGLKFMVYLQKENIIDESGMPKERFSAEFPKEGPSILRIQQVVRGDSAAYFCASSPGGQASYEQYFGPGTRLTVT.

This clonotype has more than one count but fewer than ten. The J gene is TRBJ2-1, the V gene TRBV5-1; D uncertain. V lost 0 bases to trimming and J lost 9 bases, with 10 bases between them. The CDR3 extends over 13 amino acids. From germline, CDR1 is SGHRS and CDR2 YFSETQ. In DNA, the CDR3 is TGCGCCAGCAGCTTGGTCCTAACGGGTGAGCAGTTCTTC. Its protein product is CASSLVLTGEQFF.

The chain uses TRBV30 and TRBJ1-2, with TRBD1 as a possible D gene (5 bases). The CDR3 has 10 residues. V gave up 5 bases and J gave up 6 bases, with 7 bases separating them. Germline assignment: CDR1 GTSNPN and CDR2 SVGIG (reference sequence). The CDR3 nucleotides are TGTGCCTGGGGGACCCATGGCTACACCTTC. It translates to CAWGTHGYTF.

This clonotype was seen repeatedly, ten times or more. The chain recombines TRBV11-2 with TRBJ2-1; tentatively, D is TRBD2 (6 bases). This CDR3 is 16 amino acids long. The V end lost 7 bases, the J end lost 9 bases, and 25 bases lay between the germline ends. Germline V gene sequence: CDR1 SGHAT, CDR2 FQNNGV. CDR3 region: CASTNTGFGGRGEQFF. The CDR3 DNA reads TGTGCCAGCACCAATACTGGCTTTGGAGGGCGAGGTGAGCAGTTCTTC.

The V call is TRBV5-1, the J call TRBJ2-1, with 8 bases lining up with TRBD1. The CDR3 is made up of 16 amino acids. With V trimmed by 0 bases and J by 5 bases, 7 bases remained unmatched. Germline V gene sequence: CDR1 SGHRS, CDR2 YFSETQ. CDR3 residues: CASSLGQGALNNEQFF. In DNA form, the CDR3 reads TGCGCCAGCAGCTTGGGCCAGGGGGCGCTTAACAATGAGCAGTTCTTC.